What follows are 16 T cell receptor beta chains derived from one specimen sequenced in a study of blood T cells in healthy people across ages (dated by TCRdb to between 2015 and 2016). To prepare the library, 5' RACE was applied. Sequencing was performed on an Illumina HiSeq 2500. The second PCR ran for about 6 to 12 cycles and used a J-beta primer mix along with a sample-barcoded 5' primer. In TCRdb, the public reads were trimmed at Q25 with fastp and aligned with MiXCR, with productive beta chains retained. Duplicate CDR3 protein sequences are folded into a single record with the most common DNA and genes. Present in this sample are about 830,000 distinct CDR3 sequences, 58% of which were seen just once. Of the sample, roughly 20% is held by the ten largest clones. Material: blood. Receptors originate from a man aged 30 to 39 in good health.

V usage is TRBV7-9 and J usage is TRBJ2-6; the D gene is possibly TRBD1 (5 bases). Germline-derived CDR1 and CDR2 are SEHNR and FQNEAQ (reference sequence). V lost 2 bases, J lost 1 base, and 9 bases lay in between. CDR3 length equals 16 residues. CDR3 nucleotide sequence: TGTGCCAGCAGCTTAAGGCAGGGTTCTGGGGCCAACGTCCTGACTTTC. Its protein is CASSLRQGSGANVLTF.

DNA for the CDR3: TGTGCCAGCAGTGAATGGGGACTAGCGGAAGATCAAGAGACCCAGTACTTC. Translated, it gives CASSEWGLAEDQETQYF. The chain links TRBV2 to TRBJ2-7; 11 bases map to TRBD2. The J call may be incorrect, as the DNA end agrees better with TRBJ2-5. The CDR3 runs 17 residues. CDR1 SNHLY and CDR2 FYNNEI come from the germline V gene.

This clonotype came up a few times. The chain couples TRBV12-3 or TRBV12-4 to TRBJ2-7; 8 bases are shared with TRBD1. This CDR3 comprises 15 residues. J gave up 3 bases and V 5 bases, and 9 bases lay outside the gene matches. The CDR3 loop reads CASSPRDRRSYEQYF. As DNA, the CDR3 is TGTGCCAGCAGTCCCCGGGACAGGAGAAGCTACGAGCAGTACTTC.

The CDR3 is CASSERDRDRNSPLHF. The DNA of the CDR3 is TGTGCCAGCAGTGAGCGCGACCGGGACAGAAATTCACCCCTCCACTTT. The rearrangement uses TRBV6-1 and TRBJ1-6; 7 nucleotides line up with TRBD1. The V segment lost 3 bases and the J segment 7 bases; nucleotides outside the gene matches: 9. The CDR3 loop spans 16 amino acids. Germline CDR1 reads MNHNS; CDR2 reads SASEGT.

This clonotype was detected many times. The V call is TRBV5-1, the J call TRBJ2-5; D not resolved. CDR1 is SGHRS, CDR2 YFSETQ, per germline. CDR3 size: 11 residues. V lost 4 bases to trimming and J lost 1 base, with 2 bases between them. CDR3 amino acids: CASSIQETQYF. CDR3 nucleotide sequence: TGCGCCAGCAGCATCCAAGAGACCCAGTACTTC.

Only one count was recorded for this clonotype. The chain carries TRBV7-2 and TRBJ2-1; TRBD2 might be the D (6 bases). Germline CDR1 SGHTA, CDR2 FQGNSA. The CDR3 consists of 13 residues. V was pared by 2 bases and J by 10 bases, with 12 bases between. This chain's CDR3 is CASSLPRLEEQFF. For the CDR3, the DNA is TGTGCCAGCAGCTTACCCCGACTAGAGGAGCAGTTCTTC.

The V and J genes are TRBV2 and TRBJ2-2; tentative D call: TRBD1 (6 bases). Germline V lookup: CDR1 SNHLY, CDR2 FYNNEI. Trimming left V 2 bases short and J 10 bases short, with 17 bases between. The CDR3 has 15 amino acids. This CDR3 is CASSERATRGVELFF. CDR3 coding DNA: TGTGCCAGCAGTGAAAGAGCCACCAGGGGAGTGGAGCTGTTTTTT. Full variable domain (missing parts from reference TRBV2 and TRBJ2-2): EPEVTQTPSHQVTQMGQEVILRCVPISNHLYFYWYRQILGQKVEFLVSFYNNEISEKSEIFDDQFSVERPDGSNFTLKIRSTKLEDSAMYFCASSERATRGVELFFGEGSRLTVL.

V and J are TRBV28 and TRBJ1-1; D ambiguous. Germline V gene lookup returns CDR1 MDHEN and CDR2 SYDVKM. The V end lost 6 bases, the J end lost 5 bases, and 10 bases lay between the germline ends. The CDR3 contains 12 residues. The CDR3 loop reads CASRAPATEAFF. CDR3 coding DNA: TGTGCCAGCAGAGCTCCTGCGACTGAAGCTTTCTTT.

V usage is TRBV29-1 and J usage is TRBJ2-7, with 10 positions matching TRBD1. Trimming at V came to 6 bases and at J to 0 bases, leaving 2 bases not matched to a gene. The V gene's germline CDR1 is SQVTM and CDR2 ANQGSEA. The CDR3 spans 13 residues. DNA for the CDR3: TGCAGCGTACGGGACAGGGGCTCCTACGAGCAGTACTTC. It specifies CSVRDRGSYEQYF.

The chain employs TRBV6-5 and TRBJ1-2; tentatively, D is TRBD1 (5 bases). The CDR3 has 16 residues. The V and J ends lost 4 bases and 0 bases respectively, with 15 bases between them. CDR1 is MNHEY, CDR2 SVGAGI, per germline. CDR3 amino acids: CASSSYAGEPNYGYTF. In DNA form, the CDR3 reads TGTGCCAGCAGTTCCTACGCGGGGGAGCCTAACTATGGCTACACCTTC.

Only a few counts were recorded for this clonotype. The chain couples TRBV20-1 to TRBJ1-2, with D perhaps TRBD1 (5 bases). The CDR3 totals 15 residues. V was trimmed by 3 bases and J by 4 bases, leaving 18 bases between them. The V gene's germline CDR1 is DFQATT and CDR2 SNEGSKA (reference sequence). The CDR3 DNA is TGCAGTGCTAGTACCGGGGGTGGCCAAACCTATGGCTACACCTTC. Encoded protein: CSASTGGGQTYGYTF.

The J gene is TRBJ2-1, the V gene TRBV2; TRBD1 matches 7 bases. V gave up 6 bases and J gave up 7 bases; unmatched junction bases: 6. CDR3 size: 13 residues. Germline loops: CDR1 SNHLY, CDR2 FYNNEI. The CDR3 nucleotides are TGTGCCAGCAGGACAGGGACAGAGAATGAGCAGTTCTTC. Translated: CASRTGTENEQFF.

The rearrangement links TRBV20-1 to TRBJ2-5; 8 bases map to TRBD2. The CDR3 is 13 amino acids. Germline V gives CDR1 DFQATT, CDR2 SNEGSKA (reference sequence). With 3 bases clipped from V and 3 bases from J, the junction kept 3 bases outside the gene matches. CDR3 region: CSASPGLEETQYF. CDR3 in DNA: TGCAGTGCTAGCCCGGGACTAGAAGAGACCCAGTACTTC.

The chain carries TRBV21-1 and TRBJ2-5; TRBD2, the table's D call, lacks a check against the DNA. TRBV21-1 is classified as a pseudogene. The CDR3 is 16 amino acids. The CDR3: CASSKGLAGDQETQYF. CDR3 nucleotides: TGTGCCAGCAGCAAAGGACTAGCGGGGGACCAAGAGACCCAGTACTTC.

In regard to this clonotype: The junction does not match germline at one end; this may be a read error. The chain recombines TRBV3-1 with TRBJ1-2; perhaps TRBD1 as D (6 bases). This CDR3 contains 19 residues. Germline values: CDR1 LGHDT, CDR2 YNNKEL (reference sequence). The CDR3 sequence is CASSQVWGRDTSSNYGYTF. DNA of the CDR3: TGTGCCAGCAGTCAAGTGTGGGGACGGGACACCAGCTCTAACTATGGCTACACCTTC.

The chain combines TRBV12-3 or TRBV12-4 with TRBJ2-7; no firm D call. The length of the CDR3 is 14 residues. V was pared by 6 bases and J by 1 base, with 13 bases between. The CDR3 region is CASSPSGLSYEQYF. The CDR3 DNA is TGTGCCAGCAGCCCGTCCGGGTTGTCCTACGAGCAGTACTTC.